These 3 T cell receptor beta chains came from one sample sequenced in a study of blood T cell repertoires in COVID-19. Assay used: immunoSEQ multiplex PCR; TCRdb lists only in-frame clones, some missing. The sample has about 100,000 clones, about 85% seen once. Specimen: peripheral blood. The receptor source for this set is a human donor in a cohort sampled during active COVID-19.

V gene TRBV18 combines with J gene TRBJ1-5; TRBD1 matches 11 bases. The CDR3 is made up of 15 amino acids. V lost 6 bases to trimming and J lost 4 bases; unmatched junction nucleotides: 5. Germline lookup yields CDR1 KGHSH and CDR2 LQKENI. CDR3 amino acids: CASSPGTGGNQPQHF. In nucleotides, the CDR3 is TGTGCCAGCTCTCCGGGGACAGGGGGAAATCAGCCCCAGCATTTT.

J is TRBJ1-2 and V is TRBV10-2; the match to TRBD1 covers 7 bases. The CDR3 is 13 amino acids. The V and J ends lost 6 bases and 1 base, in that order; junction bases with no gene match: 2. Germline values: CDR1 WSHSY, CDR2 SAAADI. The CDR3, as DNA: TGCGCCAGCAGCCAGGGGGGTAACTATGGCTACACCTTC. This sequence encodes CASSQGGNYGYTF.

For the CDR3, the DNA is TGTGCCCTTAGGACAGGGAAAGGCTATGGCTACACCTTC. It translates to CALRTGKGYGYTF. The V call is TRBV30, the J call TRBJ1-2, with 8 bases fitting TRBD1. After removal of 8 bases from V and 4 bases from J, the junction contained 9 bases not matched to a gene. The CDR3 has 13 residues. Germline assignment: CDR1 GTSNPN and CDR2 SVGIG (reference sequence).